In its sample, the clone carrying this T cell receptor beta chain was seen a few times. The length of the CDR3 is 11 residues. The V gene's germline CDR1 is MNHNS and CDR2 SASEGT. The V gene lost 8 bases and the J gene lost 8 bases, with 10 bases spanning the gap. With a J-beta primer mix and a sample-barcoded 5' primer, a second PCR ran 7 to 11 cycles. TCRdb passed the 5' RACE reads through MiXCR, listing each CDR3 protein once. This table holds around 1,000,000 distinct CDR3 sequences, about 23% found once. This sample was taken from a study of blood T cells in healthy people across ages. These records were also assigned to another study, of T cells of mothers and their children.

Sequences were obtained from blood. The V call is TRBV6-1, the J call TRBJ2-1; no definite D call. This TCR was sampled from a girl aged 2 to 9 in good health. CDR3 nucleotide sequence: TGTGCCAGCTATCAGGTCTATGAGCAGTTCTTC. Protein product: CASYQVYEQFF.